One and the same sample provided the 15 T cell receptor beta chains below, sequenced in a study of blood T cell repertoires in COVID-19. Libraries were prepared by immunoSEQ multiplex PCR; TCRdb keeps only in-frame clonotypes and omits some of them. The sample shows about 130,000 clones, roughly 87% of them seen only once. The specimen was peripheral blood. The origin of the receptors is an older man with active or convalescent COVID-19.

The chain recombines TRBV23-1 with TRBJ1-2; D gene ambiguous. TRBV23-1 is flagged as an ORF with uncertain function. V lost 6 bases and J 3 bases, leaving 17 bases between the germline ends. The CDR3 sequence is 15 residues long. CDR3 loop: CASSPGLRWYYGYTF. The CDR3 DNA follows: TGCGCCAGCAGCCCCGGACTCCGGTGGTACTATGGCTACACCTTC.

The rearrangement joins TRBV11-2 to TRBJ1-1, with D uncertain. This CDR3 comprises 15 residues. Trimming pared 1 base from V and 0 bases from J, leaving 9 bases between. Looked up from germline, CDR1 is SGHAT and CDR2 is FQNNGV. CDR3 bases: TGTGCCAGCAGCTTAGCGAGGAAATTGAACACTGAAGCTTTCTTT. The encoded protein is CASSLARKLNTEAFF.

The gene calls are TRBV6-6 and TRBJ1-4, with TRBD1 identical over 8 bases. Trimming cost V 6 bases and J 0 bases; bases outside gene matches: 0. Per the germline V gene, CDR1 is MNHNY and CDR2 is SVGAGI (reference sequence). The CDR3 consists of 14 residues. This CDR3 reads CASRQGATNEKLFF. The CDR3 coding sequence is TGTGCCAGCAGACAGGGGGCAACTAATGAAAAACTGTTTTTT.

Here the CDR3 reads CASSPPSGGTRTDTQYF. The DNA of the CDR3 is TGTGCCAGCAGCCCTCCTAGCGGGGGCACCCGCACAGATACGCAGTATTTT. The chain has TRBV5-4 and TRBJ2-3; 10 bases align to TRBD2. With 4 bases clipped from V and 1 base from J, the junction kept 9 bases outside the gene matches. There are 17 residues in the CDR3. The germline V gene encodes CDR1 SGHNT and CDR2 YYREEE (reference sequence).

The CDR3 nucleotides read TGCGCCAGCAGCCCCACCCGGGGGGGACTAGGGGTCAATGAGCAGTTCTTC. Residues: CASSPTRGGLGVNEQFF. The chain is built from TRBV5-1 and TRBJ2-1; 8 positions agree with TRBD2. This CDR3 region has 17 residues. CDR1 and CDR2 (germline): SGHRS, YFSETQ. V lost 4 bases, J lost 6 bases, and 15 bases stayed unmatched.

This clone appeared many times. V usage is TRBV6-7 and J usage is TRBJ1-5, with a weak D call TRBD1 (5 bases). Being an ORF, TRBV6-7 has a function that is uncertain. There are 17 residues in the CDR3. Deletions cut 2 bases from V and 6 bases from J, with 20 bases between. For the CDR3, the DNA is TGTGCCAGCAGTTACCCCCAGTCTGGGGGGTTTGCTCAGCCCCAGCATTTT. Translating gives CASSYPQSGGFAQPQHF.

The chain links TRBV7-2 to TRBJ2-2; 9 bases are shared with TRBD2. J lost 3 bases, V lost 4 bases, and 9 bases had no gene match. CDR1 and CDR2 (germline): SGHTA, FQGNSA. The CDR3 is 17 residues long. Here the CDR3 DNA reads TGTGCCAGCAGCTCCCTTAGCGGGAGCGTTTACACCGGGGAGCTGTTTTTT. The encoded protein is CASSSLSGSVYTGELFF.

The chain links TRBV7-3 to TRBJ2-3; 15 bases line up with TRBD2. The length of the CDR3 is 20 residues. CDR1 is SGHTA and CDR2 is FQGTGA in the germline V gene. V shed 5 bases and J 0 bases; nucleotides not matched to a gene: 12. Here the CDR3 DNA reads TGTGCCAGCAGCCCCAAAGGGGGACTAGCGGGGGGCTCTAGCACAGATACGCAGTATTTT. It codes for CASSPKGGLAGGSSTDTQYF.

Only a few counts were recorded for this clone. The J gene is TRBJ1-2, the V gene TRBV3-1 (or the pseudogene TRBV3-2); 7 nucleotides line up with TRBD1. The length of the CDR3 is 14 residues. Germline CDR1 reads LGHDT; CDR2 reads YNNKEL (reference sequence). V shed 4 bases, J shed 2 bases, and the junction held 4 bases outside the gene matches. This CDR3 reads CASSRQGVNYGYTF. CDR3 in DNA: TGTGCCAGCAGCCGACAGGGAGTCAACTATGGCTACACCTTC.

The rearrangement links TRBV5-4 to TRBJ2-2; the match to TRBD1 covers 9 bases. CDR3 length: 15 amino acids. V lost 4 bases, J lost 3 bases, and 4 bases stayed unmatched. CDR1 and CDR2 from the germline V gene are SGHNT and YYREEE (reference sequence). This CDR3 reads CASSLGQGYTGELFF. CDR3 nucleotides: TGTGCCAGCAGCCTGGGACAGGGTTACACCGGGGAGCTGTTTTTT. The full variable domain, in which reference TRBV5-4 and TRBJ2-2 provide the parts outside the CDR3, is ETGVTQSPTHLIKTRGQQVTLRCSSQSGHNTVSWYQQALGQGPQFIFQYYREEENGRGNFPPRFSGLQFPNYSSELNVNALELDDSALYLCASSLGQGYTGELFFGEGSRLTVL.

V is TRBV2 and J is TRBJ2-3; D perhaps matches TRBD2 (5 bases). Germline loops: CDR1 SNHLY, CDR2 FYNNEI. Trimming took 0 bases from V and 2 from J, leaving 9 bases between them. The CDR3 contains 15 residues. The CDR3 DNA follows: TGTGCCAGCAGTGAAGCCAGCGGACTCACAGATACGCAGTATTTT. Protein: CASSEASGLTDTQYF. Full variable domain (rest looked up from reference TRBV2 and TRBJ2-3): EPEVTQTPSHQVTQMGQEVILRCVPISNHLYFYWYRQILGQKVEFLVSFYNNEISEKSEIFDDQFSVERPDGSNFTLKIRSTKLEDSAMYFCASSEASGLTDTQYFGPGTRLTVL.

A few counts support this clone. This chain joins TRBV7-2 and TRBJ1-2, with 10 bases aligning to TRBD1. The CDR3 is 15 residues long. Unmatched junction bases numbered 3, after V lost 1 base and J lost 4 bases. From germline, CDR1 is SGHTA and CDR2 FQGNSA. The CDR3 nucleotides are TGTGCCAGCAGCTTAGGGGGACAGGGGTCCTATGGCTACACCTTC. Translation: CASSLGGQGSYGYTF.

The chain carries TRBV5-4 and TRBJ2-5; 8 nucleotides agree with TRBD2. The CDR3 runs to 14 residues. Germline V gene sequence: CDR1 SGHNT, CDR2 YYREEE (reference sequence). J lost 2 bases, V lost 4 bases, and 4 bases had no gene match. Here the CDR3 DNA reads TGTGCCAGCAGCCGACTAGCGCCGCAAGAGACCCAGTACTTC. It encodes CASSRLAPQETQYF.

V gene TRBV7-8 combines with J gene TRBJ2-4, with 7 bases aligning to TRBD2. With V trimmed by 8 bases and J by 8 bases, 3 bases remained unmatched. The CDR3 length is 11 residues. The germline gives CDR1 SGHVS, CDR2 FQNEAQ. As DNA, the CDR3 is TGTGCCAGCGGGGGGGGTGACATTCAGTACTTC. It codes for CASGGGDIQYF.

This clone was detected only once. The chain recombines TRBV3-1 (or the pseudogene TRBV3-2) with TRBJ1-1; the D is unclear. CDR3 length: 13 residues. Germline-derived CDR1 and CDR2 are LGHDT and YNNKEL (reference sequence). Trimming took 6 bases from V and 0 from J, leaving 8 bases between them. The CDR3 DNA sequence: TGTGCCAGCAGACCCGGGGTGAACACTGAAGCTTTCTTT. It codes for CASRPGVNTEAFF.